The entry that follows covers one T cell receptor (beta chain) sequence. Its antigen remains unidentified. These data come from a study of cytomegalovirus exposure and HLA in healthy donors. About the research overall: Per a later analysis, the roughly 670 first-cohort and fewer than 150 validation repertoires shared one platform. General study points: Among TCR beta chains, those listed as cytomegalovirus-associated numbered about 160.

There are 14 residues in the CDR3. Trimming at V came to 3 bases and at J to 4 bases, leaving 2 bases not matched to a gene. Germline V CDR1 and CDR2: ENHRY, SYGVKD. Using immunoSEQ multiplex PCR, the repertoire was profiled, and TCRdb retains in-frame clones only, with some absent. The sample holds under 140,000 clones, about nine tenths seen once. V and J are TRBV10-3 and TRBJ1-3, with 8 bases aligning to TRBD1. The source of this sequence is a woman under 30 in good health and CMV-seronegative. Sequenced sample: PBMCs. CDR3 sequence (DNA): TGTGCCATCAGTGAAGGACAGGGAGGAAACACCATATATTTT. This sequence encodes CAISEGQGGNTIYF.